Listed below are T cell receptor beta chains from one sample, sequenced in a study of OX40 agonist ivuxolimab in advanced cancers. Measured with immunoSEQ multiplex PCR; TCRdb has only the in-frame clones, and not every one. The table records tens of thousands of clones, around nine tenths of them present only once. This specimen consisted of CD4+ or CD8+ T cells sorted from blood, obtained in a trial of the OX40 agonist ivuxolimab. The receptor source for this set is an adult with an advanced solid tumor such as melanoma, head and neck, liver or kidney cancer. The CDR3 runs from the conserved cysteine through the conserved F or W.

CDR3aa: CASSLSPGQETQYF; v_gene: TRBV5-5; j_gene: TRBJ2-5
CDR3aa: CASSSGTEAFF; v_gene: TRBV2; j_gene: TRBJ1-1
CDR3aa: CASSPDSFSYNEQFF; v_gene: TRBV9; j_gene: TRBJ2-1
CDR3aa: CASSLASRGYEQYF; v_gene: TRBV19; j_gene: TRBJ2-7
CDR3aa: CASSSWVSTSEETQYF; v_gene: TRBV11-2; j_gene: TRBJ2-5
CDR3aa: CASSSPLEGNTIYF; v_gene: TRBV11-2; j_gene: TRBJ1-3
CDR3aa: CASSIPRDRGYDSFEQYF; v_gene: TRBV19; j_gene: TRBJ2-7
CDR3aa: CASSESVGVMETQYF; v_gene: TRBV6-1; j_gene: TRBJ2-5
CDR3aa: CASSPTGGGTEAFF; v_gene: TRBV19; j_gene: TRBJ1-1
CDR3aa: CASSIGRRSNVLTF; v_gene: TRBV11-2; j_gene: TRBJ2-6
CDR3aa: CASSLSAGSSYNEQFF; v_gene: TRBV4-2; j_gene: TRBJ2-1
CDR3aa: CASGVQLYEQYF; v_gene: TRBV27; j_gene: TRBJ2-7
CDR3aa: CASKDRLGLGEETQYF; v_gene: TRBV19; j_gene: TRBJ2-5
CDR3aa: CASSQVTGTGFYEQYF; v_gene: TRBV14; j_gene: TRBJ2-7
CDR3aa: CASSSSGRDTDTQYF; v_gene: TRBV27; j_gene: TRBJ2-3
CDR3aa: CASSNRQGSYNEQFF; v_gene: TRBV6-6; j_gene: TRBJ2-1
CDR3aa: CASSLVVGLLSYEQYF; v_gene: TRBV7-9; j_gene: TRBJ2-7
CDR3aa: CASSYEAGKGDEQFF; v_gene: TRBV7-6; j_gene: TRBJ2-1
CDR3aa: CASSNNRASPLHEQFF; v_gene: TRBV5-1; j_gene: TRBJ2-1
CDR3aa: CASTLSGNTIYF; v_gene: TRBV19; j_gene: TRBJ1-3
CDR3aa: CASSAGSREQYF; v_gene: TRBV5-6; j_gene: TRBJ2-7
CDR3aa: CATNWGPGNEQFF; v_gene: TRBV15; j_gene: TRBJ2-1
CDR3aa: CASSSLNTGELFF; v_gene: TRBV7-9; j_gene: TRBJ2-2
CDR3aa: CASSDGLRQFRTEAFF; v_gene: TRBV23-1; j_gene: TRBJ1-1
CDR3aa: CASSPGQGEAYGYTF; v_gene: TRBV18; j_gene: TRBJ1-2
CDR3aa: CASSQAPGGFGYTF; v_gene: TRBV4-1; j_gene: TRBJ1-2
CDR3aa: CASSGLAGTPEAFF; v_gene: TRBV2; j_gene: TRBJ1-1
CDR3aa: CASSQGVWANVLTF; v_gene: TRBV7-8; j_gene: TRBJ2-6
CDR3aa: CASSANRKAFF; v_gene: TRBV13; j_gene: TRBJ1-1
CDR3aa: CASSGDVQETQYF; v_gene: TRBV5-4; j_gene: TRBJ2-5
CDR3aa: CASPGTASGANVLTF; v_gene: TRBV11-2; j_gene: TRBJ2-6
CDR3aa: CASSYSGTAYEQYF; v_gene: TRBV6-5; j_gene: TRBJ2-7
CDR3aa: CASSPGSLFGAFF; v_gene: TRBV7-9; j_gene: TRBJ1-1
CDR3aa: CASTLGAGTYEYEQYF; v_gene: TRBV11-2; j_gene: TRBJ2-7
CDR3aa: CASSFGTGWTDTQYF; v_gene: TRBV7-6; j_gene: TRBJ2-3
CDR3aa: CSVEGGEVHEQYF; v_gene: TRBV29-1; j_gene: TRBJ2-7
CDR3aa: CASSLVAYSTDTQYF; v_gene: TRBV7-3; j_gene: TRBJ2-3
CDR3aa: CASSGLAENTGELFF; v_gene: TRBV9; j_gene: TRBJ2-2
CDR3aa: CASSEFLAGGAYEQYF; v_gene: TRBV10-2; j_gene: TRBJ2-7
CDR3aa: CASSWGEGNSPLHF; v_gene: TRBV7-2; j_gene: TRBJ1-6
CDR3aa: CASKTGTSTEQYF; v_gene: TRBV27; j_gene: TRBJ2-7
CDR3aa: CASSQQTGQDEQYF; v_gene: TRBV4-1; j_gene: TRBJ2-7
CDR3aa: CASSRTVAPPPDRTYEQYF; v_gene: TRBV28; j_gene: TRBJ2-7
CDR3aa: CASSLAGTRSETQYF; v_gene: TRBV11-2; j_gene: TRBJ2-5
CDR3aa: CASSDRARAFNYGYTF; v_gene: TRBV10-1; j_gene: TRBJ1-2
CDR3aa: CASSVTGSGQPQHF; v_gene: TRBV19; j_gene: TRBJ1-5
CDR3aa: CASSEFGLSSYEQYF; v_gene: TRBV6-1; j_gene: TRBJ2-7
CDR3aa: CSVEAGAGLANYGYTF; v_gene: TRBV29-1; j_gene: TRBJ1-2
CDR3aa: CASSRGQVAYEQYF; v_gene: TRBV11-2; j_gene: TRBJ2-7
CDR3aa: CASSMLAANEQFF; v_gene: TRBV19; j_gene: TRBJ2-1
CDR3aa: CASSPGTGAKVLFF; v_gene: TRBV4-1; j_gene: TRBJ1-4
CDR3aa: CASMDGVTYEQYF; v_gene: TRBV6-6; j_gene: TRBJ2-7